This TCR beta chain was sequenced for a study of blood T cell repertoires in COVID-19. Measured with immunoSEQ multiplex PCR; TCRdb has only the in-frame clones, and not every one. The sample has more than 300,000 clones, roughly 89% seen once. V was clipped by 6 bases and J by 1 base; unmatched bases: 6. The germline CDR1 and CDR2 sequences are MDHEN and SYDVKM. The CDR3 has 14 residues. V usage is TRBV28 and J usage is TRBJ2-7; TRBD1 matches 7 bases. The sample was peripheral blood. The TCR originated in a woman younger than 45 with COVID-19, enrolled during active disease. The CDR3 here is CASSGTEMSYEQYV. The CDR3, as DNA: TGTGCCAGCAGCGGGACAGAGATGTCCTACGAGCAGTACGTC.